This entry lists 20 T cell receptor beta chains sequenced from one sample in a study of blood T cell repertoires in COVID-19. Clones were sequenced by immunoSEQ multiplex PCR, and TCRdb holds only the in-frame ones, with some missing. The sample records 95,000 to 150,000 clones, 84% being singletons. Source material: PBMCs or T cells enriched from blood (not recorded which). The receptor set was obtained from a woman aged 25 to 45 who had recovered from COVID-19.

V is TRBV7-9 and J is TRBJ1-5; D not certain. Germline CDR1 and CDR2: SEHNR and FQNEAQ (reference sequence). Trimming left V 1 base short and J 11 bases short, with 15 bases between. This CDR3 contains 14 residues. The CDR3 reads CASSLGAGRETQHF. DNA of the CDR3: TGTGCCAGCAGCTTAGGGGCAGGTCGGGAGACCCAGCATTTT. The full variable domain, rest sourced from reference TRBV7-9 and TRBJ1-5, is DTGVSQNPRHKITKRGQNVTFRCDPISEHNRLYWYRQTLGQGPEFLTYFQNEAQLEKSRLLSDRFSAERPKGSFSTLEIQRTEQGDSAMYLCASSLGAGRETQHFGDGTRLSIL.

The chain employs TRBV29-1 and TRBJ1-5, with D unclear. CDR3 length: 14 amino acids. CDR1 SQVTM and CDR2 ANQGSEA come from the germline V gene. V lost 3 bases and J lost 0, with 9 bases in between. The CDR3 DNA reads as TGCAGCGTTGAGGGCCCATATAGCAATCAGCCCCAGCATTTT. As protein: CSVEGPYSNQPQHF.

This sequence joins TRBV6-4 and TRBJ2-1; 8 positions agree with TRBD2. The CDR3 runs 15 residues. Trimming took 3 bases from V and 5 from J; bases not matched to a gene: 6. Germline-derived CDR1 and CDR2 are MRHNA and SNTAGT. The CDR3 nucleotides read TGTGCCAGCAGTGAGACGGGAGGGGAGCACAATGAGCAGTTCTTC. Translated: CASSETGGEHNEQFF.

V is TRBV28 and J is TRBJ2-6; maybe TRBD2 (7 bases). Germline CDR1 and CDR2: MDHEN and SYDVKM. This CDR3 region has 17 residues. Deletions cut 4 bases from V and 5 bases from J, with 18 bases between. CDR3 residues: CASSSPRGARRANVLTF. In DNA, the CDR3 is TGTGCCAGCAGTTCCCCTCGGGGGGCTCGGAGGGCCAACGTCCTGACTTTC.

The chain is built from TRBV4-1 and TRBJ2-1; 7 bases fit TRBD1. The length of the CDR3 is 17 residues. V was pared by 1 base and J by 5 bases, with 11 bases of the junction left unmatched. Germline V gives CDR1 MGHRA, CDR2 YSYEKL. CDR3 sequence reads: CASSQVIQGQPNNEQFF. DNA for the CDR3: TGCGCCAGCAGCCAAGTGATCCAGGGACAGCCGAACAATGAGCAGTTCTTC.

This chain links TRBV28 with TRBJ2-5; TRBD1 is a possible D gene (6 bases). Germline V gene sequence: CDR1 MDHEN, CDR2 SYDVKM. The CDR3 has 15 amino acids. The V and J ends lost 6 bases and 5 bases respectively, with 19 bases between them. CDR3 nucleotides: TGTGCCAGCAGCCCCGGGGCAGGGGAAGGGGAGACCCAGTACTTC. Translating it yields CASSPGAGEGETQYF. Based on the CDR3 plus reference TRBV28 and TRBJ2-5, the full variable domain is DVKVTQSSRYLVKRTGEKVFLECVQDMDHENMFWYRQDPGLGLRLIYFSYDVKMKEKGDIPEGYSVSREKKERFSLILESASTNQTSMYLCASSPGAGEGETQYFGPGTRLLVL.

The rearrangement joins TRBV5-1 to TRBJ1-2, with a possible D match to TRBD1 (6 bases). Per germline, CDR1 SGHRS and CDR2 YFSETQ. The CDR3 covers 14 residues. Trimming shortened V by 4 bases and J by 2 bases, and 12 bases separated the two germline ends. The CDR3 is CASSGGQTNYGYTF. CDR3 in DNA: TGCGCCAGCAGCGGGGGACAAACGAACTATGGCTACACCTTC.

The CDR3 DNA reads TGTGCCAGCAGCGTTCGAGAATATAGCAATCAGCCCCAGCATTTT. This encodes CASSVREYSNQPQHF. The chain recombines TRBV2 with TRBJ1-5; D remains unclear. Germline CDR1 SNHLY, CDR2 FYNNEI. This CDR3 is 15 amino acids long. V lost 6 bases to trimming and J lost 0 bases, with 12 bases between them. Full variable domain (remainder filled in from reference TRBV2 and TRBJ1-5): EPEVTQTPSHQVTQMGQEVILRCVPISNHLYFYWYRQILGQKVEFLVSFYNNEISEKSEIFDDQFSVERPDGSNFTLKIRSTKLEDSAMYFCASSVREYSNQPQHFGDGTRLSIL.

This chain connects TRBV19 to TRBJ1-2; D may be TRBD1 (6 bases). V shed 5 bases and J shed 2 bases, with 9 bases lying between them. Germline V gene data show CDR1 as LNHDA and CDR2 as SQIVND (reference sequence). The CDR3 is 13 residues long. The CDR3 loop is CASSSGQNYGYTF. CDR3 DNA: TGTGCCAGTAGTTCCGGACAGAACTATGGCTACACCTTC.

This rearrangement joins TRBV9 to TRBJ2-1; TRBD2 matches 8 bases. Germline V lookup: CDR1 SGDLS, CDR2 YYNGEE. V shed 4 bases, J shed 9 bases, and the junction held 9 bases outside the gene matches. The CDR3 spans 14 residues. CDR3: CASSQRTSRGEQFF. CDR3 nucleotide sequence: TGTGCCAGCAGCCAAAGGACTAGCCGCGGTGAGCAGTTCTTC.

The gene calls are TRBV4-3 and TRBJ2-7; 10 bases map to TRBD1. CDR3 length equals 14 residues. Losses at the gene ends were 4 bases for V and 6 bases for J; bases not matched to a gene: 6. Germline V gene lookup returns CDR1 LGHNA and CDR2 YSLEER. The CDR3 loop is CASSPGTGVGEQYF. The CDR3 nucleotides read TGCGCCAGCAGCCCCGGGACAGGGGTTGGCGAGCAGTACTTC.

The chain carries TRBV4-2 and TRBJ1-1; no firm D call. This CDR3 is built from 13 residues. Trimming stripped 2 bases from V and 1 base from J, with 5 bases between. Germline V gene data show CDR1 as LGHNA and CDR2 as YNFKEQ. CDR3 DNA: TGTGCCAGCAGCCAAACGGGGAACACTGAAGCTTTCTTT. It codes for CASSQTGNTEAFF.

The rearrangement joins TRBV18 to TRBJ1-1, with TRBD1 matching over 7 bases. J lost 5 bases, V lost 3 bases, and 9 bases had no gene match. Looked up from germline, CDR1 is KGHSH and CDR2 is LQKENI. This CDR3 is 15 amino acids long. CDR3 sequence reads: CASSPPQGMGTEAFF. The CDR3 region has the DNA TGTGCCAGCTCACCGCCACAGGGGATGGGGACTGAAGCTTTCTTT.

The V call is TRBV7-9, the J call TRBJ2-6; 9 bases map to TRBD1. The CDR3 length is 16 residues. Trimming cost V 5 bases and J 10 bases; bases outside gene matches: 12. CDR1 and CDR2 (germline): SEHNR, FQNEAQ (reference sequence). The CDR3 nucleotides read TGTGCCAGCAGCCAAGCCCGACCGACAGGGGGGAACGTCCTGACTTTC. It specifies CASSQARPTGGNVLTF.

The chain carries TRBV2 and TRBJ2-3; 7 nucleotides match TRBD1. Per the germline V gene, CDR1 is SNHLY and CDR2 is FYNNEI. V gave up 8 bases and J gave up 3 bases; unmatched junction bases: 11. CDR3 size: 15 residues. For the CDR3, the DNA is TGTGCCAGCTCTCTGACAGGGTTGAGAACAGATACGCAGTATTTT. It is translated as CASSLTGLRTDTQYF.

The gene calls are TRBV18 and TRBJ2-2, with 7 nucleotides matching TRBD2. V lost 3 bases, J lost 2 bases, and 6 bases stayed unmatched. CDR1 KGHSH and CDR2 LQKENI come from the germline V gene. CDR3 length equals 16 residues. The CDR3: CASSPGRAHNTGELFF. Here the CDR3 DNA reads TGTGCCAGCTCACCGGGGAGGGCCCACAACACCGGGGAGCTGTTTTTT.

The rearrangement joins TRBV5-4 to TRBJ2-4; D perhaps matches TRBD2 (6 bases). V was trimmed by 0 bases and J by 8 bases, leaving 9 bases between them. Germline V lookup: CDR1 SGHNT, CDR2 YYREEE (reference sequence). The CDR3 is 13 amino acids. DNA for the CDR3: TGTGCCAGCAGCTTGGTGGGGGGTCACATTCAGTACTTC. It encodes CASSLVGGHIQYF.

The rearrangement links TRBV5-3 to TRBJ1-2; D ambiguous. TRBV5-3 is classed as an ORF, of uncertain function. The CDR3 loop spans 14 amino acids. V was clipped by 1 base and J by 0 bases, with 7 bases between them. The CDR3 coding sequence is TGTGCCAGAAGCTTGCAGGATACTAACTATGGCTACACCTTC. Protein: CARSLQDTNYGYTF.

The J gene is TRBJ1-6, the V gene TRBV30, with D perhaps TRBD1 (6 bases). Germline CDR1 is GTSNPN and CDR2 is SVGIG (reference sequence). The CDR3 totals 16 residues. V lost 5 bases and J 0 bases, leaving 14 bases between the germline ends. The CDR3 DNA reads as TGTGCCTGGTCCGCGACAGGCAGCTCCTATAATTCACCCCTCCACTTT. Amino acids: CAWSATGSSYNSPLHF.

This clone was counted between two and nine times. The rearrangement uses TRBV10-3 and TRBJ1-5; TRBD1 matches 7 bases. After removal of 0 bases from V and 11 bases from J, the junction contained 10 bases not matched to a gene. CDR1 ENHRY and CDR2 SYGVKD come from the germline V gene. This CDR3 is 15 amino acids long. The CDR3 is CAISESGSRGVSQHF. The CDR3 bases are TGTGCCATCAGTGAGTCGGGGAGCAGGGGGGTATCCCAGCATTTT.